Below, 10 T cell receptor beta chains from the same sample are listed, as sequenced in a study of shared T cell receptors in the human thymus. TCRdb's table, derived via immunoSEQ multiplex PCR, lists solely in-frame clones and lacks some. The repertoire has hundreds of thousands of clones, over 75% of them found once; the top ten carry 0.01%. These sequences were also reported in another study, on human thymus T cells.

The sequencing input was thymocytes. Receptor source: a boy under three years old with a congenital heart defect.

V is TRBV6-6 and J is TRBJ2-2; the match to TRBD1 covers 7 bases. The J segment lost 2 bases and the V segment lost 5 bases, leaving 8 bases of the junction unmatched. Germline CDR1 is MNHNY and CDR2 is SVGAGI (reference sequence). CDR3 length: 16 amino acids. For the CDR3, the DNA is TGTGCCAGCAGTCCCCCGGGACAGAGAAACACCGGGGAGCTGTTTTTT. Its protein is CASSPPGQRNTGELFF.

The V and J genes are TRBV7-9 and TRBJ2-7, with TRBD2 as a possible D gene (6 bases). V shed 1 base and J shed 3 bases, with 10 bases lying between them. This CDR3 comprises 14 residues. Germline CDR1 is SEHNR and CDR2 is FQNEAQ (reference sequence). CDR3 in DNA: TGTGCCAGCAGCTTAGGGCGGGGACTCTACGAGCAGTACTTC. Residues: CASSLGRGLYEQYF. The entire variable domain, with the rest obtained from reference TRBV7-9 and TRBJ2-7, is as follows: DTGVSQNPRHKITKRGQNVTFRCDPISEHNRLYWYRQTLGQGPEFLTYFQNEAQLEKSRLLSDRFSAERPKGSFSTLEIQRTEQGDSAMYLCASSLGRGLYEQYFGPGTRLTVT.

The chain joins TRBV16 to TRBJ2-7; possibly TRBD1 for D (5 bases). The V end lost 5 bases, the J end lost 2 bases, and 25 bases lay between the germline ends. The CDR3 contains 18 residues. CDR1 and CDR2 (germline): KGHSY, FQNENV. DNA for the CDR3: TGTGCCAGCAGCTCCCTCCCCCAGGGTAAGGTATGGGCCTACGAGCAGTACTTC. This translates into CASSSLPQGKVWAYEQYF.

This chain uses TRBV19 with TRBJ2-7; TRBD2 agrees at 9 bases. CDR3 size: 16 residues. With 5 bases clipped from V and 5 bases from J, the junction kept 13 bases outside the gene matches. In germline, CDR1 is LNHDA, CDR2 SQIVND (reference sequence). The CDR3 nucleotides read TGTGCCAGTAGTGCTGCTGGAGCGGGAGGTCTAGACGAGCAGTACTTC. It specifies CASSAAGAGGLDEQYF.

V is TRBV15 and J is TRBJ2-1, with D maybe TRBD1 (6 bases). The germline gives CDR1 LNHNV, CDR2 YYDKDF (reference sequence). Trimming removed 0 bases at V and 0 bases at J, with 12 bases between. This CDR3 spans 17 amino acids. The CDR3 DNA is TGTGCCACCAGCAGAGATCGTGGGACAAGCTCCTACAATGAGCAGTTCTTC. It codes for CATSRDRGTSSYNEQFF. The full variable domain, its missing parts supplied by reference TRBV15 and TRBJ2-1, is DAMVIQNPRYQVTQFGKPVTLSCSQTLNHNVMYWYQQKSSQAPKLLFHYYDKDFNNEADTPDNFQSRRPNTSFCFLDIRSPGLGDTAMYLCATSRDRGTSSYNEQFFGPGTRLTVL.

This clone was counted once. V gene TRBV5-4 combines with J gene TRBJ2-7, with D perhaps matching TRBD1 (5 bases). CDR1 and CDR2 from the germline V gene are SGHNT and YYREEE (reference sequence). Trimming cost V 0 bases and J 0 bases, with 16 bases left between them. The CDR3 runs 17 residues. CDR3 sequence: CASSLGFRGPLSYEQYF. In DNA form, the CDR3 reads TGTGCCAGCAGCTTGGGCTTTAGGGGTCCCCTCTCCTACGAGCAGTACTTC. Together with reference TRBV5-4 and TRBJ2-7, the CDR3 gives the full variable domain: ETGVTQSPTHLIKTRGQQVTLRCSSQSGHNTVSWYQQALGQGPQFIFQYYREEENGRGNFPPRFSGLQFPNYSSELNVNALELDDSALYLCASSLGFRGPLSYEQYFGPGTRLTVT.

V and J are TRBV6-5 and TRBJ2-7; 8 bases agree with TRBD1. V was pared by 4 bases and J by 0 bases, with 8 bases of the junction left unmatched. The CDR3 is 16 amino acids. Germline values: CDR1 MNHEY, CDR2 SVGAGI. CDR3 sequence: CASSFRTGPSSYEQYF. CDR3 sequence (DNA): TGTGCCAGCAGTTTCCGGACAGGGCCGAGCTCCTACGAGCAGTACTTC.

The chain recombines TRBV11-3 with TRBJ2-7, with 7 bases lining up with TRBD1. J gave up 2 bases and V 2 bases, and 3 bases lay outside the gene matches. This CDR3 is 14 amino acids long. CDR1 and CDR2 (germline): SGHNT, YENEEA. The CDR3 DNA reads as TGTGCCAGCAGCTTAAGGGGGCCGACCTACGAGCAGTACTTC. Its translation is CASSLRGPTYEQYF.

The CDR3 DNA reads as TGCGCCAGCAGCCAAGATAGTATTCTCGCGGGGCCCTCCTACGAGCAGTACTTC. Translating gives CASSQDSILAGPSYEQYF. The chain couples TRBV4-1 to TRBJ2-7; D is perhaps TRBD2 (6 bases). V lost 0 bases and J lost 0, with 18 bases in between. From germline, CDR1 is MGHRA and CDR2 YSYEKL. This CDR3 is built from 18 residues.

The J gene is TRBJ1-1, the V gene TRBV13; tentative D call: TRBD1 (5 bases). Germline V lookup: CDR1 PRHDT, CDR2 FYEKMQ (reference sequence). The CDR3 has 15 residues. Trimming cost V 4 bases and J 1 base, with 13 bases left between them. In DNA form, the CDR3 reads TGTGCCAGCAGCTCGGGGGGGGTGGAGAACACTGAAGCTTTCTTT. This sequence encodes CASSSGGVENTEAFF.